The sequence of this T cell receptor beta chain was determined in a study of blood T cell repertoires in COVID-19. Study details: Acute-phase and convalescent COVID-19 samples originated in the United States, Italy and Spain.

The authors' processing: Nucleated cell number was recorded as an estimate derived from reference gene primer amplification. Profiling relied on immunoSEQ multiplex PCR, and the TCRdb table lists in-frame clones only, not all of them. For V, J and clone size, that table is used; D and trimming come from the DNA. This sample yields roughly 250,000 clones, of which around 90% are seen a single time; 6% to 7% belongs to the top ten. This CDR3 contains 15 residues. Germline V gene data show CDR1 as MRHNA and CDR2 as SNTAGT. With 6 bases removed from V and 9 bases from J, the gap between germline ends came to 18 bases. Study members were between about 18 and 95 years old and lived in over 20 US regions. Cohort allocation depended upon clinical history that participants reported.

This rearrangement joins TRBV6-4 to TRBJ1-6; possibly TRBD1 for D (6 bases). Sequences were obtained from PBMCs or T cells enriched from blood (not recorded which). This clonotype originated in a woman aged 25 to 39 with acute COVID-19. The CDR3 nucleotides read TGTGCCAGCAGGGCACAGGGTACGGGCGGTTCACCCCTCCACTTT. This sequence encodes CASRAQGTGGSPLHF.